The rows below give T cell receptor beta chains drawn from one sample of a study of shared clonotypes between healthy human individuals. Measured with immunoSEQ multiplex PCR; TCRdb has only the in-frame clones, and not every one. The table includes more than 2,000,000 clones, just over 90% detected once. Sequencing was performed on naive CD4+ T cells sorted from blood. Receptor source: a man aged 18-30 years in good health. The CDR3 runs from the conserved cysteine through the conserved F or W. Each record gives: J gene, V gene, clone size, CDR3 protein. Not all rows give a size; the values are once, few, many and, for expanded clones, a class.

j_gene: TRBJ2-7
v_gene: TRBV27
abundance: NA
CDR3aa: CASSLRLAGTVHEQYF

j_gene: TRBJ2-7
v_gene: TRBV19
abundance: NA
CDR3aa: CASSMVRRSYEQYF

j_gene: TRBJ2-3
v_gene: TRBV5-6
abundance: NA
CDR3aa: CASSLFQRGGQDTQYF

j_gene: TRBJ1-2
v_gene: TRBV5-6
abundance: NA
CDR3aa: CASSLIGNGYGYTF

j_gene: TRBJ2-5
v_gene: TRBV11-2
abundance: NA
CDR3aa: CASSRTGSGETQYF

j_gene: TRBJ2-7
v_gene: TRBV5-1
abundance: NA
CDR3aa: CASSWGGNSYEQYF

j_gene: TRBJ2-7
v_gene: TRBV28
abundance: NA
CDR3aa: CASSPRPGYEQYF

j_gene: TRBJ2-1
v_gene: TRBV19
abundance: NA
CDR3aa: CASSPGTSVYEQFF

j_gene: TRBJ1-2
v_gene: TRBV14
abundance: NA
CDR3aa: CASGIHGVGFTF

j_gene: TRBJ1-1
v_gene: TRBV5-1
abundance: NA
CDR3aa: CASSLAGQGMNTEAFF

j_gene: TRBJ1-5
v_gene: TRBV19
abundance: few
CDR3aa: CASSITEDQPQHF

j_gene: TRBJ2-1
v_gene: TRBV7-9
abundance: once
CDR3aa: CASSPHPGGPYNEQFF

j_gene: TRBJ2-5
v_gene: TRBV2
abundance: NA
CDR3aa: CASSGTSGSLVRETQYF

j_gene: TRBJ2-5
v_gene: TRBV30
abundance: NA
CDR3aa: CAWSRGTYDQETQYF

j_gene: TRBJ2-5
v_gene: TRBV2
abundance: NA
CDR3aa: CASSDVGAGVKPQYF

j_gene: TRBJ2-7
v_gene: TRBV6-1
abundance: NA
CDR3aa: CASSVGGFTWTYEQYF

j_gene: TRBJ2-7
v_gene: TRBV30
abundance: NA
CDR3aa: CAWGGRARSYEQYF

j_gene: TRBJ1-6
v_gene: TRBV5-1
abundance: NA
CDR3aa: CASSLTGSYNSPLHF

j_gene: TRBJ2-7
v_gene: TRBV25-1
abundance: NA
CDR3aa: CASSDGSGISYEQYF

j_gene: TRBJ2-1
v_gene: TRBV5-4
abundance: NA
CDR3aa: CASSLGQGETYNEQFF

j_gene: TRBJ2-7
v_gene: TRBV10-3
abundance: once
CDR3aa: CAISARASVAYEQYF

j_gene: TRBJ2-1
v_gene: TRBV5-1
abundance: NA
CDR3aa: CASSTSGGVYNEQFF

j_gene: TRBJ2-1
v_gene: TRBV20-1
abundance: NA
CDR3aa: CSAESNEQFF

j_gene: TRBJ1-5
v_gene: TRBV27
abundance: NA
CDR3aa: CASSIQGRRRNQPQHF

j_gene: TRBJ2-2
v_gene: TRBV10-3
abundance: NA
CDR3aa: CAIRGGRNDPRSYTGELFF

j_gene: TRBJ1-3
v_gene: TRBV18
abundance: NA
CDR3aa: CASSPPNGGTNTIYF

j_gene: TRBJ2-6
v_gene: TRBV7-2
abundance: NA
CDR3aa: CASSLTPTGANVLTF

j_gene: TRBJ1-2
v_gene: TRBV9
abundance: NA
CDR3aa: CASSQLSAGAFYGYTF

j_gene: TRBJ1-6
v_gene: TRBV7-2
abundance: NA
CDR3aa: CASSLQGSPLHF